The TCR beta chain described here comes from a study of T cell repertoires in cytomegalovirus infection. Background on the study: Indications came from public TCR beta signatures; they pointed to CMV infection and to a matching HLA type. Study-level findings and limits: Summed frequency of public TCR beta families distinguished CMV carriers with the relevant HLA. Dominating the ex vivo response were HLA-C-restricted CMV-specific TCR beta clonotypes.

TCRdb independently ran MiXCR on the reads; one entry per CDR3 protein. The sample has 200,000 or so distinct CDR3 sequences, about 30% seen once; the top ten hold 31%. The germline V and J ends were trimmed by 1 base and 0 bases, with 8 bases remaining between them. Per the germline V gene, CDR1 is SGHDT and CDR2 is YYEEEE. This CDR3 has 15 amino acids. This clonotype showed up just a few times. Its antigen is unknown. The rearrangement links TRBV5-6 to TRBJ2-4; a possible D gene is TRBD1 (6 bases). This receptor was obtained from a human donor in good health (CMV status not recorded). Some clones in this sample may be carry-over from other donors' samples. Sequencing was performed on PBMCs. The CDR3 DNA reads as TGTGCCAGCAGCTTGAACAGGGCAGCCAAAAACATTCAGTACTTC. Residues: CASSLNRAAKNIQYF.